This T cell receptor (beta chain) was profiled in a study of cytomegalovirus exposure and HLA in healthy donors. About this clone itself: Antigen: not known.

General study results and limits: Analyzed later, most CMV-associated TCR beta chains appeared HLA-restricted. The study reported that TCR beta sequences accurately predicted HLA-A and HLA-B alleles in most subjects.

The PCR contained 60 Vbeta and 13 Jbeta primers. Using immunoSEQ multiplex PCR, the repertoire was profiled, and TCRdb retains in-frame clones only, with some absent. The table lists 100,000 to 150,000 clones. The CDR3 totals 15 residues. V trimming: 5 bases; J trimming: 2 bases; junction bases outside the gene matches: 6. In germline, CDR1 is SGHAT, CDR2 FQNNGV. This clonotype was sampled from a man aged 35 to 55 in good health and CMV-seronegative. The sample was PBMCs. The chain employs TRBV11-2 and TRBJ2-7, with 10 bases that match TRBD2. CDR3 amino acids: CASSLELAGTYEQYF. The CDR3 DNA reads TGTGCCAGCAGCCTCGAACTAGCGGGAACCTACGAGCAGTACTTC.